Listed below are T cell receptor beta chains from one sample, sequenced in a study of T cells in Graves' hyperthyroidism and ophthalmopathy. In TCRdb, the multiplex PCR reads were re-called with MiXCR into one record per CDR3 protein. The data contain roughly 280,000 distinct CDR3 sequences, 17% of them singletons. The source material was blood. These receptors were obtained from a woman aged 55 to 70 with Graves' ophthalmopathy. The CDR3 runs from the conserved cysteine through the conserved F or W. A D gene is named only where the DNA matches it firmly. Only some rows state a clone size, as once, few, many or a class for expanded clones.

>TRBV19|NA|NA|TRBJ1-1
TGTGCCAGTAGTATCGTCGGGGGGTCCATGAACACTGAAGCTTTCTTT
CASSIVGGSMNTEAFF
>TRBV20-1|many|TRBD2|TRBJ2-5
TGCAGTGCTAGGGCGGGAGCGGCCCAAGAGACCCAGTACTTC
CSARAGAAQETQYF
>TRBV6-1|NA|NA|TRBJ1-3
TGTGCCAGCAGTCGAGCTTCTGGAAACACCATATATTTT
CASSRASGNTIYF
>TRBV29-1|NA|NA|TRBJ2-2
TGCAGCGTTAGGGGACCGAACACCGGGGAGCTGTTTTTT
CSVRGPNTGELFF
>TRBV7-2|many|TRBD1|TRBJ2-7
TGTGCCAGCAGCTCGCGACAGGGGCCCTTGTCCGAGCAGTACTTC
CASSSRQGPLSEQYF
>TRBV5-1|many|NA|TRBJ2-7
TGCGCCAGCAGCTTGGTGGTGGAGGGCGAGCAGTACTTC
CASSLVVEGEQYF
>TRBV6-2/TRBV6-3|NA|TRBD2|TRBJ2-1
TGTGCCAGCAGTTACAAACTAGCGGGAGGCCTTCCGAACAATGAGCAGTTCTTC
CASSYKLAGGLPNNEQFF
>TRBV6-1|many|NA|TRBJ1-1
TGTGCCAGCAGCTCCAGGGTTGGCACTGAAGCTTTCTTT
CASSSRVGTEAFF
>TRBV7-8|few|NA|TRBJ2-2
TGTGCCAGCAGCGCCGGGACCTTAACCGGGGAGCTGTTTTTT
CASSAGTLTGELFF
>TRBV24-1|many|NA|TRBJ1-2
TGTGCCACCCTCGCGCGGGTTCTCACTAACTATGGCTACACCTTC
CATLARVLTNYGYTF
>TRBV29-1|many|NA|TRBJ2-3
TGCAGCGGGTTGCGATCCGGGCTGTCCGATACGCAGTATTTT
CSGLRSGLSDTQYF
>TRBV20-1|NA|NA|TRBJ2-1
TGCAGTGCTAGGGATTACAATGAGCAGTTCTTC
CSARDYNEQFF
>TRBV5-6|NA|NA|TRBJ1-5
TGTGCCAGCAGCTTGTATCGTAGCAATCAGCCCCAGCATTTT
CASSLYRSNQPQHF
>TRBV4-1|NA|TRBD1|TRBJ1-3
TGCGCCAGCAGCCAAGTAGGAGGGGGCACTGGAAACACCATATATTTT
CASSQVGGGTGNTIYF
>TRBV7-9|many|NA|TRBJ2-7
TGTGCCAGCAGCTTAGGGTCGGGGAGAGGCGGTGGCGAGCAGTACTTC
CASSLGSGRGGGEQYF
>TRBV18|NA|NA|TRBJ2-7
TGTGCCAGCTCACTTCCGGGACGGGGAACCTACGAGCAGTACTTC
CASSLPGRGTYEQYF
>TRBV4-1|NA|NA|TRBJ2-7
TGCGCCAGCAGCCAAGTCGAAGGGTTTGACGAGCAGTACTTC
CASSQVEGFDEQYF
>TRBV2|many|NA|TRBJ1-5
TGTGCCAGCAGCTCCCGAACACAGACAGGCCGCCTTATCAATCAGCCCCAGCATTTT
CASSSRTQTGRLINQPQHF
>TRBV5-1|many|NA|TRBJ1-2
TGCGCCAGCAGCTACGATACGGACGGACACTATGGCTACACCTTC
CASSYDTDGHYGYTF
>TRBV2|many|NA|TRBJ2-3
TGTGCCAGCAGTGTCGGACGCACAGATACGCAGTATTTT
CASSVGRTDTQYF
>TRBV2|many|TRBD1|TRBJ2-6
TGTGCCAGCAGTGAAGAAGGGACAGGGAGGGCCGTTGGGAGGGCCAACGTCCTGACTTTC
CASSEEGTGRAVGRANVLTF
>TRBV5-6|NA|TRBD2|TRBJ2-1
TGTGCCAGCAGCTTGGAGACCTCTAGCGGGAGGGCAGAGGAGCAGTTCTTC
CASSLETSSGRAEEQFF
>TRBV5-4|few|NA|TRBJ2-1
TGTGCCAGCAGCTTGGGAGCAGGCAGGGTGGATAATGAGCAGTTCTTC
CASSLGAGRVDNEQFF
>TRBV10-3|NA|TRBD1|TRBJ2-1
TGTGCCATCAGTGGTGGGACAGCTAACAATGAGCAGTTCTTC
CAISGGTANNEQFF
>TRBV20-1|many|TRBD1|TRBJ2-7
TGCAGTGCTCCACCGGGACAGGGAGGCGAGCAGTACTTC
CSAPPGQGGEQYF
>TRBV19|NA|NA|TRBJ2-3
TGTGCCAGTAGTAGGGGGAGTGCAGATACGCAGTATTTT
CASSRGSADTQYF
>TRBV5-1|many|TRBD2|TRBJ2-3
TGCGCCAGCAGCACCCAGGGACTAGCGGGGGGCTACGATACGCAGTATTTT
CASSTQGLAGGYDTQYF
>TRBV27|NA|TRBD1|TRBJ2-7
TGTGCCAGCAGCCCGGACAGGTTCTACGAGCAGTACTTC
CASSPDRFYEQYF
>TRBV27|many|TRBD1|TRBJ2-5
TGTGCCAGCAGCCCGCTAGGGACAGGAAAAGAGACCCAGTACTTC
CASSPLGTGKETQYF
>TRBV20-1|many|TRBD1|TRBJ2-3
TGCAGTGCTAGCTTGAGCCGGGACAGGGGGCGTGGAGATACGCAGTATTTT
CSASLSRDRGRGDTQYF
>TRBV27|few|NA|TRBJ1-5
TGTGCCAGCAGTCAGTCGGGGGTCGACAATCAGCCCCAGCATTTT
CASSQSGVDNQPQHF
>TRBV5-6|many|NA|TRBJ2-5
TGTGCCAGCAGCTTGGCCCTCCAGGGTGGAGAGACCCAGTACTTC
CASSLALQGGETQYF
>TRBV2|many|NA|TRBJ1-1
TGTGCCAGCAGTGGGTCCAGCTTGAACACTGAAGCTTTCTTT
CASSGSSLNTEAFF
>TRBV11-3|NA|NA|TRBJ2-1
TGTGCCAGCAGCCCGCAGACCAATGAGCAGTTCTTC
CASSPQTNEQFF
>TRBV12-3/TRBV12-4|few|TRBD1|TRBJ2-2
TGTGCCAGCAGTCCACCGGACAGGGGATATACCGGGGAGCTGTTTTTT
CASSPPDRGYTGELFF
>TRBV20-1|few|NA|TRBJ2-3
TGCAGTGCTAGAGACCCGGGGCGCGGGGGCACAGATACGCAGTATTTT
CSARDPGRGGTDTQYF
>TRBV7-2|many|NA|TRBJ1-1
TGTGCCAGCAGCGTCCCCAGGGGCCGGGGGACTGAAGCTTTCTTT
CASSVPRGRGTEAFF
>TRBV9|few|NA|TRBJ2-5
TGTGCCAGCAGCGTAGGTGTCTCTCAAGAGACCCAGTACTTC
CASSVGVSQETQYF
>TRBV6-2/TRBV6-3|once|NA|TRBJ2-1
TGTGCCAGCAGTTGGGACGCCAGCTCCTACAATGAGCAGTTCTTC
CASSWDASSYNEQFF
>TRBV5-1|NA|TRBD1|TRBJ1-2
TGCACCAGCAGCGCCCGGGGGACAGCCTCTAACTATGGCTACACCTTC
CTSSARGTASNYGYTF
>TRBV13|NA|TRBD1|TRBJ1-4
TGTGCCAGCAGCCTCGGGACAGGGGGGCGTGAAAAACTGTTTTTT
CASSLGTGGREKLFF
>TRBV7-9|many|NA|TRBJ2-5
TGTGCCAGCAGCCCCCCCCAACAGGGTTGGGAGACCCAGTACTTC
CASSPPQQGWETQYF
>TRBV24-1|many|TRBD1|TRBJ1-5
TGTGCCACCAGTGATTTGCCGGGACAGAAGAATATTAGCAATCAGCCCCAGCATTTT
CATSDLPGQKNISNQPQHF
>TRBV20-1|few|NA|TRBJ2-2
TGCAGTGCTAGACAGCAAGACACCGGGGAGCTGTTTTTT
CSARQQDTGELFF
>TRBV7-2|many|NA|TRBJ2-6
TGTGCCAGCAGCTTAGATCTCTCTGGGGCCAACGTCCTGACTTTC
CASSLDLSGANVLTF
>TRBV11-2|few|NA|TRBJ1-6
TGTACCAGCAGCTTAAGGGGTTTAAATTCACCCCTCCACTTT
CTSSLRGLNSPLHF
>TRBV4-1|few|NA|TRBJ2-6
TGCGCCAGCAGCCCGGGCATCTCTGGGGCCAACGTCCTGACTTTC
CASSPGISGANVLTF
>TRBV5-5|NA|TRBD1|TRBJ1-2
TGTGCCAGCAGCCCCACCCCGGGGGACAGCTACTATGGCTACACCTTC
CASSPTPGDSYYGYTF
>TRBV19|few|NA|TRBJ2-1
TGTGCCAGTAGTATTCGCGGAAGGGATTTCTACAATGAGCAGTTCTTC
CASSIRGRDFYNEQFF
>TRBV9|many|TRBD1|TRBJ2-7
TGTGCCAGCAGCGCTGGGGGGACAGGGGGCGCGATCGAGCAGTACTTC
CASSAGGTGGAIEQYF
>TRBV28|many|NA|TRBJ1-6
TGTGCCAGCAGTTACCTGGGGGGGAATTCACCCCTCCACTTT
CASSYLGGNSPLHF
>TRBV10-3|many|TRBD1|TRBJ1-1
TGTGCCATCAGTGGGAAGACAGGGGGTATGAGTAACACTGAAGCTTTCTTT
CAISGKTGGMSNTEAFF